The 5 T cell receptor beta chains below come from one sample, sequenced in a study of T cell responses to AZD1222 COVID-19 vaccine. Produced via immunoSEQ multiplex PCR; TCRdb's table is partial and in-frame only. The sample has about 150,000 clones, roughly 92% seen once. This specimen consisted of peripheral blood, obtained on day 0 of AZD1222 vaccination. All receptors derive from an adult in good health.

The genes are TRBV15 and TRBJ1-3, with TRBD1 matching over 9 bases. Germline CDR1 is LNHNV and CDR2 is YYDKDF (reference sequence). The CDR3 spans 19 residues. Trimming removed 1 base from V and 0 bases from J; junction bases left unmatched: 10. The CDR3 nucleotides are TGTGCCACCAGCAGAGTGGGACAGGGCTTACCTTTCTCTGGAAACACCATATATTTT. This gives the protein CATSRVGQGLPFSGNTIYF.

The chain has TRBV10-3 and TRBJ2-7; no firm D call. V was clipped by 1 base and J by 7 bases, with 5 bases between them. CDR1 is ENHRY and CDR2 is SYGVKD in the germline V gene. CDR3 length: 11 amino acids. The CDR3: CAISELEEQYF. The CDR3 region has the DNA TGTGCCATCAGTGAGTTGGAGGAGCAGTACTTC.

This chain connects TRBV18 to TRBJ2-7; 9 nucleotides align to TRBD1. CDR1 KGHSH and CDR2 LQKENI come from the germline V gene. The CDR3 consists of 15 residues. J lost 4 bases, V lost 4 bases, and 8 bases had no gene match. CDR3 bases: TGTGCCAGCTCACAAGTGGGACAGGGCGGGTACGAGCAGTACTTC. Encoded protein: CASSQVGQGGYEQYF.

This clone was seen once. The rearrangement links TRBV3-1 (or the pseudogene TRBV3-2) to TRBJ2-5, with 12 bases aligning to TRBD2. The J segment lost 4 bases and the V segment lost 2 bases, leaving 11 bases of the junction unmatched. Per germline, CDR1 LGHDT and CDR2 YNNKEL (reference sequence). The CDR3 loop spans 18 amino acids. This chain's CDR3 is CASSQRTPSGGAIETQYF. CDR3 coding DNA: TGTGCCAGCAGCCAAAGGACCCCTAGCGGGGGGGCCATAGAGACCCAGTACTTC.

The V call is TRBV11-1, the J call TRBJ1-1, with D possibly TRBD1 on 6 matching bases. This CDR3 is 13 amino acids long. The V gene's germline CDR1 is SGHAT and CDR2 FQDESV (reference sequence). The V and J ends lost 7 bases and 4 bases respectively, with 13 bases between them. For the CDR3, the DNA is TGTGCCAGCATGGGGGGCTCCTTCACTGAAGCTTTCTTT. Protein sequence: CASMGGSFTEAFF.